A single T cell receptor (beta chain) is shown here with its context. This record belongs to a study of blood T cell repertoires in COVID-19. Study in general: From T cells, B-cell-depleted T cells, or PBMCs came the material, which was cDNA or gDNA.

In the authors' workflow: Reference gene primer amplification yielded estimated nucleated cell counts. Repertoires were generated with immunoSEQ multiplex PCR, while TCRdb's copy carries only in-frame clones and drops some. V and J calls and clone size follow that table, whereas D and trimming were derived from the DNA. This table holds tens of thousands of clones, roughly four fifths found once. With 4 bases removed from V and 3 bases from J, the gap between germline ends came to 22 bases. Germline V gene lookup returns CDR1 LGHDT and CDR2 YNNKEL (reference sequence). CDR3 length equals 18 residues.

The receptor's source is a human donor in a cohort sampled during active COVID-19. The source material was peripheral blood. The chain couples TRBV3-1 (or the pseudogene TRBV3-2) to TRBJ1-5; D not certain. CDR3 amino acids: CASSPRPGSPYTNQPQHF. Written as DNA, the CDR3 is TGTGCCAGCAGCCCTCGACCCGGGAGCCCCTATACCAATCAGCCCCAGCATTTT.